The entry that follows covers one T cell receptor (beta chain) sequence. Losses at the gene ends were 6 bases for V and 8 bases for J; bases not matched to a gene: 13. Germline loops: CDR1 MNHEY, CDR2 SVGAGI. This CDR3 has 15 residues. This sample was taken from a study of blood T cell repertoires in COVID-19. At the level of the study: Collection of acute and convalescent COVID-19 samples took place in the United States, Italy and Spain. In each case, the material was cDNA or gDNA derived from T cells, B-cell-depleted T cells, or PBMCs.

Per the authors' pipeline: Amplification from reference gene primers served as the basis for estimated nucleated cell counts. Using immunoSEQ multiplex PCR, the repertoire was profiled, and TCRdb retains in-frame clones only, with some absent. V, J and clone size were drawn from that table, and D and trimming were deduced from the DNA. The data contain roughly 190,000 clones, 85% to 90% of them singletons. This receptor was obtained from a human donor in a cohort sampled during active COVID-19. Sequenced input: peripheral blood. J is TRBJ2-1 and V is TRBV6-5; TRBD2 agrees at 7 bases. CDR3 sequence (DNA): TGTGCCAGCAGCCCAAGGGCTAGCGGCAGAGATGAGCAGTTCTTC. Translation gives CASSPRASGRDEQFF.